This entry concerns a single T cell receptor (beta chain). The antigen is unknown. The entry originates in a study of shared clonotypes between healthy human individuals. Regarding the study as a whole: It was the few donors that limited the genetic and exposure-history diversity represented.

Unsorted PBMC samples were amplified in replicate PCRs containing around 310 ng DNA, tens of thousands of T cell genomes. Source study methods: Junction-only sequences without quality scores were provided by ImmunoSEQ, so filtering was different. TCRdb's copy holds only in-frame clones and misses some; the assay was immunoSEQ multiplex PCR. Clone size and V and J calls were adopted from that table, with D and trimming inferred from the DNA. This sample has over 400,000 clones; about 78% occur once, and the top ten carry around 11%. Trimming left V 5 bases short and J 4 bases short, with 12 bases between. CDR1 and CDR2 (germline): WSHSY, SAAADI. The CDR3 has 14 amino acids.

The sequence came from a woman aged 40 to 49 in good health. Some clones in this sample may be carry-over from other donors' samples. Sequences were obtained from PBMCs. The J gene is TRBJ1-5, the V gene TRBV10-2, with a possible D match to TRBD1 (5 bases). The CDR3 loop reads CASSKTALNQPQHF. CDR3 bases: TGCGCCAGCAGTAAGACAGCTCTGAATCAGCCCCAGCATTTT.